Listed below are T cell receptor beta chains from one sample, sequenced in a study of post-analysis software for immune sequencing data. TCRdb redid the calling of the PCR reads with MiXCR, one entry per CDR3 protein. The table records some 370,000 distinct CDR3 sequences, around 37% of them present only once. Source material: blood. The receptors stem from a girl aged 10 to 17 with multiple sclerosis. Each CDR3 is given with its conserved first and last residue. The D gene is left open where the match is weak. Rows give clone size only sometimes, using once, few, many, or a class for an expanded clone.

>NA|TRBJ1-6|NA|TRBV20-1|15
CSARRVENLNSPLHF
TGCAGTGCTAGGCGGGTCGAGAATCTCAATTCACCCCTCCACTTT
>TRBD1|TRBJ1-6|few|TRBV10-3|13
CATGTGVDSPLHF
TGTGCCACCGGGACAGGGGTGGATTCACCCCTCCACTTT
>TRBD1|TRBJ2-7|few|TRBV5-1|16
CASSLAPGTGFHEQYF
TGCGCCAGCAGCTTGGCCCCCGGGACAGGGTTCCACGAGCAGTACTTC
>NA|TRBJ2-7|few|TRBV7-9|16
CASSSFKAGNSYEQYF
TGTGCCAGCAGCTCCTTCAAGGCAGGTAACTCCTACGAGCAGTACTTC
>NA|TRBJ1-6|few|TRBV7-2|16
CASRRTGTLYNSPLHF
TGTGCCAGCAGACGAACAGGGACCCTCTATAATTCACCCCTCCACTTT
>TRBD1|TRBJ2-5|NA|TRBV24-1|13
CVTSETGLETQYF
TGTGTCACCAGTGAGACAGGGCTGGAGACCCAGTACTTC
>TRBD1|TRBJ1-1|few|TRBV4-2|17
CASSPQDRGRVNTEAFF
TGTGCCAGCAGCCCCCAGGACAGGGGGCGCGTGAACACTGAAGCTTTCTTT
>NA|TRBJ1-1|NA|TRBV12-3/TRBV12-4|14
CASSLRGLETEAFF
TGTGCCAGCAGTTTAAGGGGATTGGAAACTGAAGCTTTCTTT
>NA|TRBJ2-4|NA|TRBV6-2/TRBV6-3|15
CASSYRQTSKNIQYF
TGTGCCAGCAGTTACAGACAGACTTCCAAAAACATTCAGTACTTC
>TRBD2|TRBJ2-1|NA|TRBV20-1|16
CSAPLAASGGRNEQFF
TGCAGTGCTCCCCTTGCGGCTAGCGGGGGGAGGAATGAGCAGTTCTTC
>NA|TRBJ1-2|NA|TRBV7-2|15
CASTTKGGGGYGYTF
TGTGCCAGCACCACCAAAGGGGGAGGGGGTTATGGCTACACCTTC
>TRBD1|TRBJ1-4|NA|TRBV7-6|16
CASSSGQALTNEKLFF
TGTGCCAGCAGCTCGGGACAGGCTTTAACTAATGAAAAACTGTTTTTT
>NA|TRBJ1-4|few|TRBV12-3/TRBV12-4|15
CASSLGTGKNEKLFF
TGTGCCAGCAGTTTAGGGACGGGGAAGAATGAAAAACTGTTTTTT
>NA|TRBJ2-7|NA|TRBV15|12
CATSSRGIEQYF
TGTGCCACCAGCAGTAGGGGTATTGAGCAGTACTTC
>TRBD1|TRBJ2-1|NA|TRBV4-2|12
CASSHYRGEQFF
TGTGCCAGCAGCCACTACAGGGGTGAGCAGTTCTTC
>TRBD2|TRBJ2-3|few|TRBV12-3/TRBV12-4|16
CASSSSSGGLGNTQYF
TGTGCCAGCAGTTCTTCTAGCGGGGGGCTAGGGAATACGCAGTATTTT
>NA|TRBJ1-2|NA|TRBV6-1|16
CASSELGPGRGYGYTF
TGTGCCAGCAGTGAGCTGGGACCGGGGAGAGGCTATGGCTACACCTTC
>NA|TRBJ1-1|few|TRBV5-1|15
CASSKRAEMNTEAFF
TGCGCCAGCAGCAAAAGGGCGGAAATGAACACTGAAGCTTTCTTT
>NA|TRBJ2-7|NA|TRBV5-1|15
CASSLEQGSSYEQYF
TGCGCCAGCAGCTTGGAACAGGGCTCCTCCTACGAGCAGTACTTC
>TRBD2|TRBJ2-1|NA|TRBV5-1|15
CASSLALAGGDEQFF
TGCGCCAGCAGCTTGGCCCTAGCGGGAGGCGATGAGCAGTTCTTC
>NA|TRBJ2-1|NA|TRBV11-1|17
CASSLEWGRSSYNEQFF
TGTGCCAGCAGCTTAGAGTGGGGCCGAAGCTCCTACAATGAGCAGTTCTTC
>TRBD1|TRBJ2-3|NA|TRBV5-5|14
CASTGTVLTDTQYF
TGTGCCAGCACCGGGACAGTCTTAACAGATACGCAGTATTTT
>NA|TRBJ1-5|few|TRBV6-5|13
CASSYSVRWPQHF
TGTGCCAGCAGTTACTCGGTGCGATGGCCCCAGCATTTT
>NA|TRBJ2-7|NA|TRBV5-1|14
CASSLRAGPDEQYF
TGCGCCAGCAGCTTGAGGGCAGGTCCGGACGAGCAGTACTTC
>NA|TRBJ1-1|NA|TRBV5-1|13
CASSGLGGAEAFF
TGCGCCAGCAGCGGACTTGGGGGCGCTGAAGCTTTCTTT
>TRBD2|TRBJ2-7|few|TRBV4-3|15
CASSQGAGYAYEQYF
TGCGCCAGCAGCCAAGGAGCGGGGTACGCCTACGAGCAGTACTTC
>NA|TRBJ2-5|NA|TRBV28|15
CASSYPMQGGETQYF
TGTGCCAGCAGTTACCCGATGCAGGGGGGAGAGACCCAGTACTTC
>NA|TRBJ2-7|many|TRBV7-3|15
CASSQGGGYTYEQYF
TGTGCCAGCAGCCAGGGGGGGGGGTATACCTACGAGCAGTACTTC
>NA|TRBJ2-4|NA|TRBV7-8|18
CASSLGTRKNLAKNIQYF
TGTGCCAGCAGCTTAGGGACAAGAAAAAATCTAGCCAAAAACATTCAGTACTTC